These T cell receptor beta chains were read from a single sample in a study of blood T cell repertoires in COVID-19. Measured with immunoSEQ multiplex PCR; TCRdb has only the in-frame clones, and not every one. The sample records nearly 200,000 clones, around four fifths being singletons. The sample was peripheral blood. These receptors were taken from a man aged 60 to 69 with COVID-19, enrolled during active disease. Both conserved end residues are part of each CDR3. A D gene is named only where the DNA matches it firmly. Some rows mark clone size as missing; the rest say once, few, many or name a class of expanded clone.

>TRBD2|NA|TRBJ2-7|TRBV7-3
TGTGCCAGCAGCTTAGAAGGCGGGGGTTCCTACGAGCAGTACTTC
CASSLEGGGSYEQYF
>NA|NA|TRBJ1-1|TRBV5-1
TGCGCCAGCAGCTGGGGGGGTCCAGGGAGGAACACTGAAGCTTTCTTT
CASSWGGPGRNTEAFF
>TRBD2|NA|TRBJ2-1|TRBV5-1
TGCGCCAGCAGCTTGAACACGGGAGGCTCCTACAATGAGCAGTTCTTC
CASSLNTGGSYNEQFF
>NA|NA|TRBJ2-7|TRBV7-6
TGTGCCAGCAGCTTTCAGTCAGGGCATACCTCCTACGAGCAGTACTTC
CASSFQSGHTSYEQYF
>NA|few|TRBJ1-1|TRBV9
TGTGCCAGCAGCCCCGTGAGGGCCGAAGCTTTCTTT
CASSPVRAEAFF
>NA|NA|TRBJ1-2|TRBV27
TGTGCCAGCAGTTCTTCTACAGGGCAAGGCTACACCTTC
CASSSSTGQGYTF
>NA|NA|TRBJ1-2|TRBV6-4
TGTGCCAGCCAAGGCGGGCACTATGGCTACACCTTC
CASQGGHYGYTF
>TRBD1|NA|TRBJ1-1|TRBV5-1
TGCGCCAGCAGCTGGGCCGTCAGGACAGGGAACACTGAAGCTTTCTTT
CASSWAVRTGNTEAFF
>TRBD1|NA|TRBJ1-4|TRBV27
TGTGCCAGCAGTTTACTCCCTAGGGGGCGTTTCGCAACTAATGAAAAACTGTTTTTT
CASSLLPRGRFATNEKLFF
>TRBD1|NA|TRBJ1-1|TRBV4-3
TGCGCCAGCAGCCAGAAGAACAGGGGAACGGAATCTTTCTTT
CASSQKNRGTESFF
>TRBD1|NA|TRBJ2-2|TRBV3-1/TRBV3-2
TGTGCCAGCAGCCAAACGGGACAGGTGTCGTTTTTT
CASSQTGQVSFF
>TRBD1|NA|TRBJ2-5|TRBV2
TGTGCCAGCAGTGAAGCCCTTGGGACAGGGACGGAGACCCAGTACTTC
CASSEALGTGTETQYF
>NA|NA|TRBJ1-5|TRBV9
TGTGCCAGCAGCGTAGGAGGTAGCAATCAGCCCCAGCATTTT
CASSVGGSNQPQHF
>TRBD1|NA|TRBJ1-1|TRBV29-1
TGCAGCACTTACAGGGGGCGAGGGACTGAAGCTTTCTTT
CSTYRGRGTEAFF
>NA|once|TRBJ1-5|TRBV30
TGTGCCTGGAGTACGGGACAGCCCCAGCATTTT
CAWSTGQPQHF
>TRBD1|NA|TRBJ1-1|TRBV19
TGTGCCAGTACCCCCGGACAGGGTAGAGCGAACACTGAAGCTTTCTTT
CASTPGQGRANTEAFF
>TRBD1|once|TRBJ1-4|TRBV6-5
TGTGCCAGCAGTCGTGGACAGGCTAATGAAAAACTGTTTTTT
CASSRGQANEKLFF
>TRBD1|NA|TRBJ2-7|TRBV5-4
TGTGCCAGCAGCTTGACAGGGGGTAACGAGCAGTACTTC
CASSLTGGNEQYF
>TRBD1|NA|TRBJ1-5|TRBV18
TGTGCCAGCTCCCGCGGGACAGGGGGCTCCAATCAGCCCCAGCATTTT
CASSRGTGGSNQPQHF
>TRBD1|NA|TRBJ1-2|TRBV29-1
TGCAGCGTCGTAGACAGGGCTAATGGCTACACCTTC
CSVVDRANGYTF
>TRBD2|NA|TRBJ2-2|TRBV19
TGTGCCAGTAGTATAATGGCGGGAGCCCTCACCGGGGAGCTGTTTTTT
CASSIMAGALTGELFF
>NA|NA|TRBJ2-7|TRBV5-1
TGCGCCAGCAGCTTGGATGGGGCGTCGAGCTCCTACGAGCAGTACTTC
CASSLDGASSSYEQYF
>NA|NA|TRBJ2-5|TRBV18
TGTGCCAGCTCACCCGGACAGCAAGAGACCCAGTACTTC
CASSPGQQETQYF